This T cell receptor (beta chain) was documented in a study of metastatic and nonmetastatic thyroid tumors (dated by TCRdb to the early 2020s). With respect to the entire study: Repertoires were compared across peripheral blood and tumor or nodule tissue samples from malignant and benign thyroid patients. What the work shows at the level of the full study, not this receptor alone: In both blood and tumor samples, TCR beta diversity was reported to be significantly higher in malignant tumors than in benign nodules.

This clone occurred many times. Its antigen is unknown. No much larger clone is present one base from it, and per-base qualities are unavailable. No treatment had been received by any patient before thyroid surgery. The study retrospectively analysed patient clinical samples collected from the early 2010s to the late 2010s using T-cell receptor beta sequencing. From a lookup of the germline V gene (reference sequence), CDR1 and CDR2 are LNHDA and SQIVND. The CDR3 has 16 amino acids, counting the end cysteine and phenylalanine. Only the CDR3 DNA is retained, 48 bases long and in frame from the first base. Ends trimmed: V by 3 bases, J by 4 bases; bases unmatched to a gene: 10. Libraries came from PCR. Data came from an Illumina HiSeq 4000. The TCR beta-chain CDR3 region of each patient was profiled by high-throughput sequencing. In the source study's methods: A classifier to discriminate distant-metastatic papillary thyroid cancer patients was built from CDR3 differences across clinicopathological groups. The Shannon index was used to assess repertoire diversity, and the Morisita-Horn index was used to assess tumor-blood repertoire similarity. Clones were called with MiXCR by TCRdb after fastp trimmed the public reads at Q25, and only in-frame beta chains were retained. V and J calls and clone size were set by TCRdb, not the authors. The sample includes 20,000 to 25,000 clones, with about a tenth observed a single time. Jointly, the top ten make up 25% to 35% of the sample.

In this chain, TRBV19 is recombined with TRBJ1-2; 8 junctional bases match TRBD1. Sequencing input: blood. The sequence came from a female donor with papillary thyroid cancer or a benign thyroid nodule (not recorded which). Some clones in this sample may be carry-over from other donors' samples. For the CDR3, the sequence is CASSMGETGEGYGYTF. Read as DNA, the sequence is TGTGCCAGTAGTATGGGGGAGACAGGGGAGGGCTATGGCTACACCTTC. This CDR3, with the reference TRBV19 and TRBJ1-2 proteins standing in past its ends, gives the full variable domain DGGITQSPKYLFRKEGQNVTLSCEQNLNHDAMYWYRQDPGQGLRLIYYSQIVNDFQKGDIAEGYSVSREKKESFPLTVTSAQKNPTAFYLCASSMGETGEGYGYTFGSGTRLTVV.